One sample yielded the 20 T cell receptor beta chains listed below, sequenced in a study of shared clonotypes between healthy human individuals. The data were produced by immunoSEQ multiplex PCR, yet TCRdb's version contains in-frame clones alone and is incomplete. Here the sample spans some 700,000 clones, 80% to 95% being singletons. The specimen sequenced was memory CD8+ T cells from PBMCs. Subset here: CD45RO+ cells pooled with CCR7-negative TemRA cells. The origin of the receptors is a man between 18 and 29 years old in good health. Some clones in this sample may be carry-over from other donors' samples.

The chain links TRBV11-1 to TRBJ2-7; D is possibly TRBD1 (5 bases). In germline, CDR1 is SGHAT, CDR2 FQDESV (reference sequence). V dropped 2 bases and J dropped 2 bases, with 10 bases sitting between them. The CDR3 covers 14 residues. This CDR3 is CASSLYGAPYEQYF. The CDR3 DNA is TGTGCCAGCAGCTTATATGGGGCCCCCTACGAGCAGTACTTC.

Concerning this clone itself: A read error may account for a junction end that differs from germline. The CDR3: CASREERTPEQYF. The DNA for the CDR3 is TGTGCCAGCAGAGAAGAGAGGACTCCCGAGCAGTACTTC. The chain is built from TRBV6-1 and TRBJ2-7; weak D call: TRBD2 (5 bases). The CDR3 covers 13 residues. The germline V gene encodes CDR1 MNHNS and CDR2 SASEGT.

V usage is TRBV7-9 and J usage is TRBJ2-5; weak D call: TRBD2 (6 bases). The CDR3 loop spans 15 amino acids. Germline V gene sequence: CDR1 SEHNR, CDR2 FQNEAQ (reference sequence). V was pared by 4 bases and J by 2 bases, with 14 bases between. The CDR3 loop reads CASSSRSGSQETQYF. The CDR3 nucleotides are TGTGCCAGCAGCTCCCGTAGCGGTTCGCAAGAGACCCAGTACTTC. The whole variable domain, filled in from reference TRBV7-9 and TRBJ2-5, reads DTGVSQNPRHKITKRGQNVTFRCDPISEHNRLYWYRQTLGQGPEFLTYFQNEAQLEKSRLLSDRFSAERPKGSFSTLEIQRTEQGDSAMYLCASSSRSGSQETQYFGPGTRLLVL.

The chain uses TRBV7-8 and TRBJ1-1; D is unclear. This CDR3 contains 11 residues. V lost 10 bases to trimming and J lost 4 bases, with 10 bases between them. Germline V gene data show CDR1 as SGHVS and CDR2 as FQNEAQ. CDR3 sequence: CATSGGTEAFF. CDR3 in DNA: TGTGCCACCTCCGGAGGCACTGAAGCTTTCTTT.

Concerning this clone: A read error may produce the germline difference seen at one junction end. The rearrangement joins TRBV29-1 to TRBJ2-7; 8 bases fit TRBD2. The germline V gene has CDR1 SQVTM and CDR2 ANQGSEA. CDR3 size: 12 residues. In nucleotides, the CDR3 is TGCAGCGTCGGGACTAGTTCCTTCGAGCAGTACTTC. Residues: CSVGTSSFEQYF.

This clone has a single count. Other DNA sequences in the sample encode the same CDR3. The chain recombines TRBV9 with TRBJ2-7, with D possibly matching TRBD1 (7 bases). Germline loops: CDR1 SGDLS, CDR2 YYNGEE. The length of the CDR3 is 14 residues. V was pared by 3 bases and J by 1 base, with 11 bases between. CDR3: CASSAGDRSYEQYF. The DNA of the CDR3 is TGTGCCAGCAGCGCGGGGGACAGATCCTACGAGCAGTACTTC.

The rearrangement joins TRBV27 to TRBJ2-7, with 7 bases aligning to TRBD2. J lost 3 bases, V lost 3 bases, and 5 bases had no gene match. The CDR3 has 14 amino acids. Germline V gene lookup returns CDR1 MNHEY and CDR2 SMNVEV (reference sequence). The CDR3 loop is CASSFRGRDYEQYF. CDR3 DNA: TGTGCCAGCAGTTTCCGCGGGAGAGACTACGAGCAGTACTTC.

CDR3 in DNA: TGTGCCAGCAGCGCCCCTGGGGGGTACGAGCAGTACTTC. Translating gives CASSAPGGYEQYF. The chain couples TRBV9 to TRBJ2-7, with a tentative D call TRBD2 (6 bases). The V end lost 3 bases, the J end lost 4 bases, and 11 bases lay between the germline ends. CDR3 size: 13 residues. Germline assignment: CDR1 SGDLS and CDR2 YYNGEE.

This chain links TRBV18 with TRBJ2-1; D is possibly TRBD2 (5 bases). CDR3 size: 16 residues. Germline CDR1 and CDR2: KGHSH and LQKENI. V shed 2 bases and J shed 0 bases, with 11 bases lying between them. CDR3 sequence: CASSPISGSSYNEQFF. CDR3 coding DNA: TGTGCCAGCTCACCAATTTCGGGGTCCTCCTACAATGAGCAGTTCTTC. The full variable domain, rest sourced from reference TRBV18 and TRBJ2-1, is NAGVMQNPRHLVRRRGQEARLRCSPMKGHSHVYWYRQLPEEGLKFMVYLQKENIIDESGMPKERFSAEFPKEGPSILRIQQVVRGDSAAYFCASSPISGSSYNEQFFGPGTRLTVL.

The chain has TRBV7-6 and TRBJ2-7; D may be TRBD2 (6 bases). V dropped 2 bases and J dropped 4 bases, with 15 bases sitting between them. Germline lookup yields CDR1 SGHVS and CDR2 FNYEAQ. This CDR3 has 15 amino acids. CDR3 bases: TGTGCCAGCAGCTTAAGGACTGGAGGGATATACGAGCAGTACTTC. The encoded protein is CASSLRTGGIYEQYF.

The gene calls are TRBV10-2 and TRBJ1-1; no definite D call. V lost 4 bases to trimming and J lost 7 bases, with 13 bases between them. The germline gives CDR1 WSHSY, CDR2 SAAADI. CDR3 length: 13 residues. The CDR3 spells CASSVMPTSEAFF. The CDR3 region has the DNA TGCGCCAGCAGTGTGATGCCGACCAGTGAAGCTTTCTTT.

The chain employs TRBV2 and TRBJ2-1; TRBD2 agrees at 11 bases. Germline CDR1 is SNHLY and CDR2 is FYNNEI. V dropped 6 bases and J dropped 2; count of bases not matched to a gene: 3. The CDR3 extends over 15 amino acids. The CDR3 nucleotides read TGTGCCAGCAGGCAGACTAGCGGGGCCTACAATGAGCAGTTCTTC. Its protein is CASRQTSGAYNEQFF.

The chain recombines TRBV5-4 with TRBJ1-1; no clear D gene. The CDR3 runs 15 residues. The germline CDR1 and CDR2 sequences are SGHNT and YYREEE (reference sequence). V dropped 0 bases and J dropped 1 base, with 10 bases sitting between them. CDR3 protein: CASSLAGGRNTEAFF. The CDR3, as DNA: TGTGCCAGCAGCTTGGCCGGAGGCCGGAACACTGAAGCTTTCTTT.

This chain links TRBV10-2 with TRBJ2-1; possibly TRBD1 or TRBD2 for D (5 bases each). CDR1 and CDR2 from the germline V gene are WSHSY and SAAADI. CDR3 length: 15 amino acids. V was clipped by 6 bases and J by 7 bases, with 19 bases between them. The CDR3 reads CASSFFYGGRNEQFF. The DNA for the CDR3 is TGCGCCAGCAGCTTCTTTTATGGGGGAAGAAATGAGCAGTTCTTC.

The chain carries TRBV27 and TRBJ2-1; weak D call: TRBD2 (6 bases). Germline V lookup: CDR1 MNHEY, CDR2 SMNVEV (reference sequence). This CDR3 spans 13 amino acids. CDR3 region: CVSRRLDYNEQFF. DNA for the CDR3: TGTGTCTCCCGAAGACTAGACTACAATGAGCAGTTCTTC.

The gene calls are TRBV7-9 and TRBJ2-2; 8 positions agree with TRBD2. The CDR3 contains 17 residues. Germline CDR1 is SEHNR and CDR2 is FQNEAQ (reference sequence). Losses at the gene ends were 5 bases for V and 6 bases for J; bases not matched to a gene: 14. CDR3 protein: CASSQDFLAGQPGELFF. The CDR3 DNA sequence: TGTGCCAGCAGCCAAGACTTCCTAGCGGGTCAGCCCGGGGAGCTGTTTTTT.

This clone was detected only once. The chain uses TRBV27 and TRBJ2-1; D may be TRBD1 (6 bases). The CDR3 consists of 15 residues. The ends were cut back, 5 bases at V and 0 bases at J, with 11 bases in the middle. The germline V gene has CDR1 MNHEY and CDR2 SMNVEV (reference sequence). The CDR3 loop is CASSPGQTSYNEQFF. DNA of the CDR3: TGTGCCAGCAGTCCCGGACAGACCTCCTACAATGAGCAGTTCTTC.

This chain joins TRBV27 and TRBJ2-3; D ambiguous. V lost 3 bases and J 2 bases, leaving 6 bases between the germline ends. Germline values: CDR1 MNHEY, CDR2 SMNVEV (reference sequence). The CDR3 extends over 13 amino acids. The CDR3 DNA sequence: TGTGCCAGCAGTTTGTCGTTCACAGATACGCAGTATTTT. This gives the protein CASSLSFTDTQYF.

This sequence joins TRBV19 and TRBJ2-2, with unresolved D. This CDR3 region has 14 residues. Germline values: CDR1 LNHDA, CDR2 SQIVND (reference sequence). V dropped 7 bases and J dropped 6 bases, with 15 bases sitting between them. The CDR3 DNA reads as TGTGCCAGTAATCCCCTTTCGGTTCCCGGGGAGCTGTTTTTT. This translates into CASNPLSVPGELFF.

V gene TRBV28 combines with J gene TRBJ2-1; 7 positions agree with TRBD1. This CDR3 contains 14 residues. J was trimmed by 5 bases and V by 6 bases; bases with no gene match: 7. Germline V gene lookup returns CDR1 MDHEN and CDR2 SYDVKM. CDR3 region: CASRATGTNNEQFF. CDR3 nucleotides: TGTGCCAGCAGGGCGACAGGGACCAACAATGAGCAGTTCTTC.